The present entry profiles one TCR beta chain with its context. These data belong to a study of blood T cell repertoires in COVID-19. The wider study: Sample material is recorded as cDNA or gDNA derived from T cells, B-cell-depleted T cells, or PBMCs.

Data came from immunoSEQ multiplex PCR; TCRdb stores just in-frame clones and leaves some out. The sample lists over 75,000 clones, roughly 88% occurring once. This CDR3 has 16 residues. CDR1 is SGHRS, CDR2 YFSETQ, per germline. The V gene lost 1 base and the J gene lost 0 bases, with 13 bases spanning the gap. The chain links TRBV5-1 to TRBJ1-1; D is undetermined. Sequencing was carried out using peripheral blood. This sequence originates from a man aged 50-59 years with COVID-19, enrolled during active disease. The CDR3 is CASSLLSQTMNTEAFF. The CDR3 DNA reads TGCGCCAGCAGCTTGTTGAGCCAGACTATGAACACTGAAGCTTTCTTT.